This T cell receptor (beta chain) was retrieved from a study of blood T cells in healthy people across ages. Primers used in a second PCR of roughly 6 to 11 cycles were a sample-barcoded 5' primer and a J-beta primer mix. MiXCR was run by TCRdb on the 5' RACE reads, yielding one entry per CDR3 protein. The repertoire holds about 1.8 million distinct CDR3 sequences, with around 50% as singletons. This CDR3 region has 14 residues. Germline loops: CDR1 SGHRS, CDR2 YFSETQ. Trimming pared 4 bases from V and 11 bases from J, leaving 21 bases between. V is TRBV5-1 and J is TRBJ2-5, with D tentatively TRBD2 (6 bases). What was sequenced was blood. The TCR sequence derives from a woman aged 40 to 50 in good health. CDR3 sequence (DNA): TGCGCCAGCAGCCCGGGACTCTTCTACAATGAGCAGTACTTC. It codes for CASSPGLFYNEQYF.